Listed below are T cell receptor beta chains from one sample, sequenced in a study of blood T cell repertoires in COVID-19. Assay: immunoSEQ multiplex PCR; the TCRdb copy retains only in-frame clones and omits some. The sample lists 300,000 to 350,000 clones, about 91% occurring once. The sample consisted of peripheral blood. These receptors came from a woman in her 30s with COVID-19, enrolled during active disease. The CDR3 runs from the conserved cysteine through the conserved F or W. Fields, in order: clone size, D gene, J gene, V gene, CDR3 protein, CDR3 DNA. The D gene is left open where the match is weak. Some rows mark clone size as missing; the rest say once, few, many or name a class of expanded clone.

clone_size: -
d_call: -
j_call: TRBJ1-5
v_call: TRBV7-6
cdr3_aa: CASSPTVSNSNQPQHF
cdr3_nt: TGTGCCAGCAGCCCGACAGTTAGTAATAGCAATCAGCCCCAGCATTTT

clone_size: -
d_call: TRBD1
j_call: TRBJ2-3
v_call: TRBV11-3
cdr3_aa: CASSLRQGPDTQYF
cdr3_nt: TGTGCCAGCAGCTTAAGACAGGGCCCAGATACGCAGTATTTT

clone_size: -
d_call: -
j_call: TRBJ1-1
v_call: TRBV6-4
cdr3_aa: CASKGGQLNTEAFF
cdr3_nt: TGTGCCAGCAAGGGCGGGCAGTTGAACACTGAAGCTTTCTTT

clone_size: -
d_call: TRBD1
j_call: TRBJ2-5
v_call: TRBV18
cdr3_aa: CASSPRTGEETQYF
cdr3_nt: TGTGCCAGCTCACCACGGACAGGGGAAGAGACCCAGTACTTC

clone_size: -
d_call: -
j_call: TRBJ1-3
v_call: TRBV2
cdr3_aa: CASSGRVNTIYF
cdr3_nt: TGTGCCAGCAGCGGCAGGGTAAACACCATATATTTT

clone_size: once
d_call: TRBD2
j_call: TRBJ2-1
v_call: TRBV4-3
cdr3_aa: CASSQDPTSGAYNEQFF
cdr3_nt: TGCGCCAGCAGCCAAGACCCGACTAGCGGGGCTTACAATGAGCAGTTCTTC

clone_size: -
d_call: -
j_call: TRBJ2-5
v_call: TRBV11-2
cdr3_aa: CASSPRGAGAWSETQYF
cdr3_nt: TGTGCCAGCAGCCCTAGGGGGGCGGGGGCCTGGTCAGAGACCCAGTACTTC

clone_size: -
d_call: TRBD1
j_call: TRBJ1-4
v_call: TRBV6-2/TRBV6-3
cdr3_aa: CASSLSGTGNEKLFF
cdr3_nt: TGTGCCAGCAGTTTATCGGGGACAGGGAATGAAAAACTGTTTTTT

clone_size: -
d_call: TRBD1
j_call: TRBJ1-2
v_call: TRBV5-6
cdr3_aa: CASSLGQDRGGYTF
cdr3_nt: TGTGCCAGCAGCCTGGGACAGGACCGGGGTGGCTACACCTTC

clone_size: once
d_call: -
j_call: TRBJ1-5
v_call: TRBV27
cdr3_aa: CASSSGGAQHF
cdr3_nt: TGTGCCAGCAGTTCGGGTGGAGCCCAGCATTTT

clone_size: -
d_call: TRBD1
j_call: TRBJ1-1
v_call: TRBV6-2/TRBV6-3
cdr3_aa: CASSYSGTGGEAFF
cdr3_nt: TGTGCCAGCAGTTATTCCGGGACAGGGGGTGAAGCTTTCTTT

clone_size: -
d_call: TRBD1
j_call: TRBJ1-1
v_call: TRBV7-3
cdr3_aa: CASSIRGGAEAFF
cdr3_nt: TGTGCCAGCAGCATTAGAGGGGGCGCTGAAGCTTTCTTT

clone_size: -
d_call: TRBD1
j_call: TRBJ2-5
v_call: TRBV7-6
cdr3_aa: CASRDGTGWVQETQYF
cdr3_nt: TGTGCCAGCAGAGACGGGACAGGTTGGGTCCAAGAGACCCAGTACTTC

clone_size: -
d_call: TRBD2
j_call: TRBJ2-5
v_call: TRBV28
cdr3_aa: CASSLSSGGQETQYF
cdr3_nt: TGTGCCAGCAGTTTGTCTAGCGGGGGACAAGAGACCCAGTACTTC

clone_size: -
d_call: -
j_call: TRBJ1-5
v_call: TRBV5-5
cdr3_aa: CASSRIPGSGNQPQHF
cdr3_nt: TGTGCCAGCAGCCGGATCCCAGGGTCGGGCAATCAGCCCCAGCATTTT

clone_size: -
d_call: TRBD1
j_call: TRBJ1-2
v_call: TRBV7-9
cdr3_aa: CASSSSGTGFNYGYTF
cdr3_nt: TGTGCCAGCAGCTCGTCCGGGACAGGGTTTAACTATGGCTACACCTTC

clone_size: -
d_call: -
j_call: TRBJ2-5
v_call: TRBV12-3/TRBV12-4
cdr3_aa: CASSSGAKTQYF
cdr3_nt: TGTGCCAGCAGTTCGGGAGCCAAGACCCAGTACTTC

clone_size: -
d_call: -
j_call: TRBJ1-1
v_call: TRBV11-3
cdr3_aa: CASRGDTEAFF
cdr3_nt: TGTGCCAGCCGCGGGGACACTGAAGCTTTCTTT

clone_size: few
d_call: -
j_call: TRBJ1-6
v_call: TRBV5-6
cdr3_aa: CASSLSRGTSPLHF
cdr3_nt: TGTGCCAGCAGCTTGTCACGAGGAACGTCACCCCTCCACTTT

clone_size: -
d_call: TRBD1
j_call: TRBJ2-3
v_call: TRBV5-1
cdr3_aa: CASTYGAGGADTQYF
cdr3_nt: TGCGCCAGCACCTACGGGGCAGGGGGCGCAGATACGCAGTATTTT

clone_size: -
d_call: TRBD1
j_call: TRBJ1-1
v_call: TRBV2
cdr3_aa: CASSVQGANTEAFF
cdr3_nt: TGTGCCAGCAGTGTTCAGGGGGCTAACACTGAAGCTTTCTTT

clone_size: -
d_call: -
j_call: TRBJ1-5
v_call: TRBV19
cdr3_aa: CASSIGGQSLSNQLQHF
cdr3_nt: TGTGCCAGTAGTATAGGCGGCCAGAGTCTTAGCAATCAGCTCCAGCATTTT